Each of the 27 T cell receptor beta chains below was sequenced from the same sample in a study of T cell responses to AZD1222 COVID-19 vaccine (dated by TCRdb to the early 2020s). Libraries were prepared through the immunoSEQ multiplex PCR assay. Held by TCRdb, this immuneACCESS table contains in-frame sequences only and omits some clones. Under half of the omission traces to an unresolved V gene where checked; the cause of the rest is unknown. The sample table lists some 130,000 clones, around 90% of them with a count of one. Together, the top ten hold 15% to 20% of the sample. The time point label on this specimen signifies: baseline before first vaccination. The label giving this sample's treatment or condition can be read as: meningococcal conjugate vaccine given as trial control. This material consisted of peripheral blood, taken on day 0 of MenACWY control vaccination. The source of these receptors is an adult in good health.

The chain is built from TRBV28 and TRBJ1-3; possible D gene TRBD1, 6 bases. CDR1 and CDR2 from the germline V gene are MDHEN and SYDVKM. The CDR3 spans 16 residues. Trimming removed 7 bases from V and 0 bases from J, with 16 bases in between. CDR3 protein: CASKFSGGPSGNTIYF. Written as DNA, the CDR3 is TGTGCCAGCAAGTTTTCGGGGGGCCCCTCTGGAAACACCATATATTTT.

The CDR3 region is CASKSEGYRNEQFF. The CDR3 region has the DNA TGTGCCAGCAAGTCCGAGGGTTACCGCAATGAGCAGTTCTTC. V gene TRBV6-6 combines with J gene TRBJ2-1, with TRBD2 as a possible D gene (5 bases). Germline V lookup: CDR1 MNHNY, CDR2 SVGAGI (reference sequence). CDR3 length equals 14 residues. Deletions cut 7 bases from V and 6 bases from J, with 16 bases between.

The chain couples TRBV12-5 to TRBJ1-4; no clear D gene. The CDR3 covers 14 residues. The V gene's germline CDR1 is LGHNT and CDR2 FRNRAP. Trimming shortened V by 7 bases and J by 6 bases, and 15 bases separated the two germline ends. The CDR3 sequence is CASVHTAFHEKLFF. For the CDR3, the DNA is TGTGCTAGTGTCCACACAGCCTTCCATGAAAAACTGTTTTTT.

The J gene is TRBJ1-6, the V gene TRBV6-5, with D hard to call. Germline V gene data show CDR1 as MNHEY and CDR2 as SVGAGI. The CDR3 runs to 14 residues. The V end lost 3 bases, the J end lost 0 bases, and 3 bases lay between the germline ends. CDR3 coding DNA: TGTGCCAGCAGTTATCTCTCCTATAATTCACCCCTCCACTTT. This gives the protein CASSYLSYNSPLHF.

This clone has only a few counts. This sample includes further DNA sequences coding for the same CDR3. This rearrangement joins TRBV12-3 or TRBV12-4 to TRBJ1-2; unclear D gene. This CDR3 region has 13 residues. Trimming took off 7 bases at V and 4 bases at J, with 13 bases between the two ends. The CDR3 protein is CASTLDGLYGYTF. CDR3 bases: TGTGCCAGCACCCTCGACGGGCTCTATGGCTACACCTTC.

This chain connects TRBV12-5 to TRBJ2-7; D may be TRBD1 (7 bases). The CDR3 sequence is 17 residues long. Looked up from germline, CDR1 is LGHNT and CDR2 is FRNRAP. Trimming took 0 bases from V and 5 from J, leaving 20 bases between them. CDR3 protein: CASGLVLDRDSVNEQYF. The CDR3 region has the DNA TGTGCTAGTGGTTTGGTACTTGACAGGGACTCGGTCAACGAGCAGTACTTC.

J is TRBJ2-3 and V is TRBV13; D not resolved. Per the germline V gene, CDR1 is PRHDT and CDR2 is FYEKMQ (reference sequence). Trimming removed 0 bases from V and 2 bases from J, with 12 bases in between. The CDR3 runs to 16 residues. CDR3 DNA: TGTGCCAGCAGCTTAGGAAATGGCAAACTCACAGATACGCAGTATTTT. Amino acid sequence: CASSLGNGKLTDTQYF.

This chain connects TRBV9 to TRBJ2-3; D possibly corresponds to TRBD2 (5 bases). The CDR3 is made up of 15 amino acids. V dropped 0 bases and J dropped 6 bases, with 14 bases sitting between them. Per germline, CDR1 SGDLS and CDR2 YYNGEE. The CDR3 DNA reads TGTGCCAGCAGCGTAGAGACTACCTCCTGGGATACGCAGTATTTT. Translated, it gives CASSVETTSWDTQYF.

The chain links TRBV28 to TRBJ2-3; the D call may be TRBD1 or TRBD2 (7 bases each). CDR1 and CDR2 (germline): MDHEN, SYDVKM. Between the trimmed V and J ends, which lost 4 bases and 8 bases, there was a span of 16 bases. The CDR3 extends over 14 amino acids. The CDR3 DNA reads TGTGCCAGCAGTTCCTCAGGGGGGGGAGGTACGCAGTATTTT. Its translation: CASSSSGGGGTQYF.

The chain employs TRBV6-4 and TRBJ2-2; 14 bases map to TRBD2. The CDR3 length is 15 residues. Trimming at V came to 0 bases and at J to 13 bases, leaving 4 bases not matched to a gene. Germline CDR1 reads MRHNA; CDR2 reads SNTAGT. The CDR3 reads CASSDSLGLAGVLFF. The CDR3 DNA sequence: TGTGCCAGCAGTGACTCACTGGGACTAGCGGGAGTGCTGTTTTTT.

The genes are TRBV5-1 and TRBJ1-1; TRBD1 might be the D (5 bases). V was pared by 0 bases and J by 3 bases, with 9 bases between. Germline CDR1 is SGHRS and CDR2 is YFSETQ. The CDR3 loop spans 14 amino acids. CDR3 protein: CASSLEGADTEAFF. CDR3 sequence (DNA): TGCGCCAGCAGCTTGGAAGGGGCCGACACTGAAGCTTTCTTT. The full variable domain, completed using reference TRBV5-1 and TRBJ1-1, is KAGVTQTPRYLIKTRGQQVTLSCSPISGHRSVSWYQQTPGQGLQFLFEYFSETQRNKGNFPGRFSGRQFSNSRSEMNVSTLELGDSALYLCASSLEGADTEAFFGQGTRLTVV.

The chain combines TRBV6-5 with TRBJ1-5; TRBD1 agrees at 9 bases. The CDR3 is 16 residues long. CDR1 is MNHEY and CDR2 is SVGAGI in the germline V gene. V lost 4 bases, J lost 1 base, and 5 bases stayed unmatched. This CDR3 is CASSLRGQGSNQPQHF. Written as DNA, the CDR3 is TGTGCCAGCAGTTTACGTGGACAGGGGAGCAATCAGCCCCAGCATTTT.

This chain uses TRBV4-2 with TRBJ1-6; unclear D gene. The CDR3 is 16 residues long. V was trimmed by 1 base and J by 5 bases, leaving 12 bases between them. Germline loops: CDR1 LGHNA, CDR2 YNFKEQ. CDR3: CASSQGVAADNSPLHF. The CDR3 DNA sequence: TGTGCCAGCAGCCAAGGGGTGGCAGCCGATAATTCACCCCTCCACTTT.

This clone occurred once. J is TRBJ2-3 and V is TRBV9; D unresolved. Looked up from germline, CDR1 is SGDLS and CDR2 is YYNGEE. Trimming left V 2 bases short and J 2 bases short, with 12 bases between. The CDR3 length is 15 residues. This CDR3 reads CASSVGPGLTDTQYF. In DNA form, the CDR3 reads TGTGCCAGCAGCGTGGGTCCGGGCCTCACAGATACGCAGTATTTT.

This clone came up once. This chain connects TRBV5-1 to TRBJ1-2, with D tentatively TRBD1 (6 bases). There are 14 residues in the CDR3. Germline CDR1 reads SGHRS; CDR2 reads YFSETQ. V lost 3 bases and J lost 8, with 17 bases in between. CDR3 in amino acids: CASSSKMNREGYTF. The CDR3 DNA reads as TGCGCCAGCAGCTCCAAGATGAACAGGGAGGGCTACACCTTC.

The J gene is TRBJ2-7, the V gene TRBV9; either TRBD1 or TRBD2 may supply D (5 bases each). Germline CDR1 reads SGDLS; CDR2 reads YYNGEE. This CDR3 contains 15 residues. Trimming cost V 0 bases and J 0 bases, with 10 bases left between them. The DNA for the CDR3 is TGTGCCAGCAGCGTAGATTGGGGGAGCTCCTACGAGCAGTACTTC. Translating gives CASSVDWGSSYEQYF.

The chain combines TRBV3-1 (or the pseudogene TRBV3-2) with TRBJ1-3; no clear D. This CDR3 has 15 residues. Trimming removed 4 bases at V and 2 bases at J, with 12 bases between. CDR1 and CDR2 from the germline V gene are LGHDT and YNNKEL (reference sequence). CDR3 in DNA: TGTGCCAGCAGCCCAAGAGAGGGAGCTGGAAACACCATATATTTT. Translation: CASSPREGAGNTIYF.

The V and J genes are TRBV10-1 and TRBJ1-6; weak D call: TRBD1 (5 bases). The CDR3 spans 18 residues. V lost 6 bases and J 3 bases, leaving 21 bases between the germline ends. Looked up from germline, CDR1 is WNHNN and CDR2 is SYGVQD (reference sequence). The chain's CDR3 is CASRTRGGAILYNSPLHF. The CDR3 DNA sequence: TGCGCCAGCAGAACAAGAGGAGGGGCTATTCTCTATAATTCACCCCTCCACTTT.

V and J are TRBV19 and TRBJ1-5, with a weak D call TRBD1 (6 bases). This CDR3 has 16 amino acids. Between the trimmed V and J ends, which lost 8 bases and 3 bases, there was a span of 20 bases. The V gene's germline CDR1 is LNHDA and CDR2 SQIVND (reference sequence). CDR3 loop: CASEVGGRVLNQPQHF. For the CDR3, the DNA is TGTGCCAGTGAGGTGGGGGGCAGGGTACTCAATCAGCCCCAGCATTTT.

V is TRBV19 and J is TRBJ2-2; D perhaps matches TRBD2 (5 bases). CDR3 size: 13 residues. The V end lost 5 bases, the J end lost 1 base, and 5 bases lay between the germline ends. Germline-derived CDR1 and CDR2 are LNHDA and SQIVND (reference sequence). CDR3 sequence: CASSGLNTGELFF. The CDR3 nucleotides read TGTGCCAGTAGTGGACTGAACACCGGGGAGCTGTTTTTT.

The chain carries TRBV2 and TRBJ1-3, with D unresolved. The CDR3 consists of 13 residues. V lost 8 bases and J lost 0, with 8 bases in between. In germline, CDR1 is SNHLY, CDR2 FYNNEI. The CDR3 nucleotides are TGTGCCAGCCGCAGGAGCTCTGGAAACACCATATATTTT. It translates to CASRRSSGNTIYF.

This clone was counted between two and nine times. The chain couples TRBV27 to TRBJ1-2; D uncertain. V lost 4 bases, J lost 4 bases, and 22 bases lay in between. The CDR3 contains 17 residues. Germline lookup yields CDR1 MNHEY and CDR2 SMNVEV (reference sequence). CDR3 amino acids: CASSSLLLAGGIYGYTF. CDR3 in DNA: TGTGCCAGCAGTTCTCTTCTGCTAGCAGGAGGAATCTATGGCTACACCTTC.

The chain has TRBV19 and TRBJ1-5; a weak D match, TRBD1 (5 bases). Trimming left V 8 bases short and J 7 bases short, with 15 bases between. Germline V gene sequence: CDR1 LNHDA, CDR2 SQIVND (reference sequence). The CDR3 covers 13 residues. The CDR3: CASSQGREQPQHF. The DNA for the CDR3 is TGTGCCAGTTCCCAGGGTCGGGAGCAGCCCCAGCATTTT.

The genes are TRBV19 and TRBJ1-5, with no clear D. Looked up from germline, CDR1 is LNHDA and CDR2 is SQIVND (reference sequence). Trimming took off 5 bases at V and 2 bases at J, with 16 bases between the two ends. The CDR3 contains 16 residues. CDR3 sequence: CASSPFDRGGNQPQHF. The CDR3 bases are TGTGCCAGTAGTCCCTTCGACCGGGGAGGCAATCAGCCCCAGCATTTT.

V usage is TRBV3-1 (or the pseudogene TRBV3-2) and J usage is TRBJ2-1, with D possibly TRBD2 on 5 matching bases. V was pared by 2 bases and J by 9 bases, with 14 bases between. The CDR3 covers 14 residues. Looked up from germline, CDR1 is LGHDT and CDR2 is YNNKEL (reference sequence). The CDR3 DNA reads as TGTGCCAGCAGCCAACGAGCTAGGAGGTTTGAGCAGTTCTTC. Its protein product is CASSQRARRFEQFF.

The chain couples TRBV7-2 to TRBJ2-7; D may be TRBD2 (5 bases). This CDR3 is built from 15 residues. V gave up 2 bases and J gave up 2 bases, with 13 bases separating them. Germline-derived CDR1 and CDR2 are SGHTA and FQGNSA. This CDR3 reads CASSLSGAFAYEQYF. The DNA of the CDR3 is TGTGCCAGCAGCTTAAGCGGAGCATTCGCCTACGAGCAGTACTTC.

CDR3 DNA: TGTGCCAGCAGTGAATCCTACCGGGCCTACGAGCAGTACTTC. It encodes CASSESYRAYEQYF. The chain recombines TRBV6-1 with TRBJ2-7, with no clear D. Germline loops: CDR1 MNHNS, CDR2 SASEGT. This CDR3 contains 14 residues. V was cut by 2 bases and J by 2 bases, with 10 bases left in between.